The 21 T cell receptor beta chains below were found in one sample sequenced in a study of chemoradiotherapy in HPV16-positive cancers. Generated by immunoSEQ multiplex PCR, the TCRdb table keeps only in-frame clones and is missing some. The sample yields 12,000 to 15,000 clones, roughly 88% seen once. This specimen consisted of blood, obtained from a patient who underwent chemoradiotherapy. The source is a human donor with HPV-associated anogenital cancer.

This chain connects TRBV5-6 to TRBJ2-1; 7 nucleotides line up with TRBD2. Germline V lookup: CDR1 SGHDT, CDR2 YYEEEE. This CDR3 is 18 amino acids long. After removal of 4 bases from V and 0 bases from J, the junction contained 13 bases not matched to a gene. For the CDR3, the DNA is TGTGCCAGCAGCCGGATGAGTTTGAGGGACTACTCCTACAATGAGCAGTTCTTC. It translates to CASSRMSLRDYSYNEQFF. Variable domain in full (rest from reference TRBV5-6 and TRBJ2-1): DAGVTQSPTHLIKTRGQQVTLRCSPKSGHDTVSWYQQALGQGPQFIFQYYEEEERQRGNFPDRFSGHQFPNYSSELNVNALLLGDSALYLCASSRMSLRDYSYNEQFFGPGTRLTVL.

This clone was detected only a few times. J is TRBJ2-7 and V is TRBV11-3, with 9 bases fitting TRBD1. Germline trimming cut 2 bases from V and 5 bases from J; bases unmatched to any gene: 1. Germline V gene sequence: CDR1 SGHNT, CDR2 YENEEA. CDR3 length: 13 residues. The CDR3 sequence: CASSLTGGNEQYF. DNA of the CDR3: TGTGCCAGCAGCTTAACAGGGGGCAACGAGCAGTACTTC.

Remarks on this clone: At one of its ends the junction is not consistent with the germline gene, which may arise from a read error. This chain joins TRBV18 and TRBJ2-7; 11 nucleotides align to TRBD2. The CDR3 length is 15 residues. The germline V gene encodes CDR1 KGHSH and CDR2 LQKENI. The CDR3 protein is CASSPLAGDTYEQYF. CDR3 sequence (DNA): TGTGCCAGCTCCCCACTAGCGGGGGACACCTACGAGCAGTACTTC.

The chain carries TRBV6-1 and TRBJ1-2; 8 nucleotides align to TRBD1. This CDR3 region has 15 residues. V shed 0 bases and J 7 bases; nucleotides not matched to a gene: 7. The germline V gene encodes CDR1 MNHNS and CDR2 SASEGT. CDR3 in amino acids: CASSEAPRTGTGYTF. The CDR3 DNA reads TGTGCCAGCAGTGAAGCGCCTAGGACAGGGACTGGCTACACCTTC.

CDR3 loop: CASSPIDRGVTEAFF. The CDR3 DNA sequence: TGTGCCAGTAGTCCAATCGACAGGGGAGTCACTGAAGCTTTCTTT. The chain employs TRBV19 and TRBJ1-1; 8 bases line up with TRBD1. V lost 5 bases, J lost 4 bases, and 9 bases stayed unmatched. CDR1 and CDR2 (germline): LNHDA, SQIVND (reference sequence). The CDR3 totals 15 residues.

The rearrangement joins TRBV4-2 to TRBJ2-2; 12 bases line up with TRBD2. The V and J ends lost 0 bases and 1 base, in that order; junction bases with no gene match: 6. The CDR3 runs 19 residues. Germline CDR1 is LGHNA and CDR2 is YNFKEQ. The chain's CDR3 is CASSQDSLAGGLNTGELFF. In nucleotides, the CDR3 is TGTGCCAGCAGCCAAGATTCACTAGCGGGGGGATTGAACACCGGGGAGCTGTTTTTT.

This chain connects TRBV7-7 to TRBJ2-3; possibly TRBD2 for D (5 bases). With 1 base removed from V and 3 bases from J, the gap between germline ends came to 11 bases. CDR3 length: 15 amino acids. Germline V gene lookup returns CDR1 SSHAT and CDR2 FNYEAQ (reference sequence). This CDR3 reads CASSLGGTGTDTQYF. CDR3 sequence (DNA): TGTGCCAGCAGCTTAGGCGGCACGGGGACAGATACGCAGTATTTT.

The chain couples TRBV5-1 to TRBJ2-3; TRBD2 matches 11 bases. Trimming removed 5 bases from V and 6 bases from J; junction bases left unmatched: 14. CDR3 length: 17 residues. Germline assignment: CDR1 SGHRS and CDR2 YFSETQ. CDR3 sequence reads: CASRSTLLAGEGDTQYF. The CDR3 DNA follows: TGCGCCAGCAGATCTACTTTACTAGCGGGGGAGGGGGATACGCAGTATTTT.

The chain couples TRBV19 to TRBJ2-1; D is possibly TRBD2 (6 bases). The V end was cut by 4 bases, the J end by 2 bases, with 9 bases between. In germline, CDR1 is LNHDA, CDR2 SQIVND (reference sequence). The CDR3 length is 14 residues. The CDR3 is CASSTTGAYNEQFF. The CDR3 bases are TGTGCCAGTAGTACCACGGGGGCCTACAATGAGCAGTTCTTC.

This clone was picked up a small number of times. The V gene is TRBV4-3, the J gene TRBJ2-6; D might be TRBD2 (6 bases). Germline CDR1 is LGHNA and CDR2 is YSLEER. The CDR3 spans 16 residues. V gave up 4 bases and J gave up 0 bases, with 10 bases separating them. The CDR3 bases are TGCGCCAGCAGCCCGCCGGGGGTCTCTGGGGCCAACGTCCTGACTTTC. It encodes CASSPPGVSGANVLTF.

The chain combines TRBV10-2 with TRBJ2-7; TRBD2 matches 12 bases. CDR3 length: 16 residues. Germline-derived CDR1 and CDR2 are WSHSY and SAAADI. The junction had 13 bases not matched to a gene; V was cut back by 11 bases and J by 2 bases. CDR3 in DNA: TGCGCCGCCCAGACCCGACTAGCGGGGGAGACCTACGAGCAGTACTTC. It is translated as CAAQTRLAGETYEQYF.

The chain couples TRBV29-1 to TRBJ2-3, with D possibly TRBD1 on 5 matching bases. Trimming removed 3 bases at V and 4 bases at J, with 20 bases between. Germline V CDR1 and CDR2: SQVTM, ANQGSEA. This CDR3 contains 16 residues. For the CDR3, the DNA is TGCAGCGTTGAGAAAGCTAGGGGCATCTCGGCAGATACGCAGTATTTT. As protein: CSVEKARGISADTQYF.

The chain is built from TRBV2 and TRBJ2-7; D is unclear. V was cut by 4 bases and J by 3 bases, with 10 bases left in between. The germline gives CDR1 SNHLY, CDR2 FYNNEI. The CDR3 length is 13 residues. The CDR3 region has the DNA TGTGCCAGCAGTGTGGGCAGCTTCTACGAGCAGTACTTC. Translated, it gives CASSVGSFYEQYF.

The chain links TRBV27 to TRBJ2-3, with D unresolved. The CDR3 has 17 amino acids. The V gene lost 4 bases and the J gene lost 0 bases, with 17 bases spanning the gap. The germline V gene encodes CDR1 MNHEY and CDR2 SMNVEV (reference sequence). The CDR3 region is CASSSPIKGSSTDTQYF. The CDR3 bases are TGTGCCAGCAGTTCCCCTATTAAAGGCTCTAGCACAGATACGCAGTATTTT.

This clone was detected only once. This chain connects TRBV5-1 to TRBJ2-3, with TRBD2 matching over 11 bases. CDR1 is SGHRS and CDR2 is YFSETQ in the germline V gene. This CDR3 has 15 residues. V was clipped by 3 bases and J by 4 bases; unmatched bases: 4. This chain's CDR3 is CASSSSGGSADTQYF. The CDR3 DNA reads as TGCGCCAGCAGCTCTAGCGGGGGGAGTGCAGATACGCAGTATTTT.

V and J are TRBV5-6 and TRBJ2-5, with 7 bases fitting TRBD1. The J call is in doubt because the DNA end fits TRBJ2-7 better. The CDR3 contains 14 residues. Germline CDR1 reads SGHDT; CDR2 reads YYEEEE. In DNA form, the CDR3 reads TGTGCCAGCAGCTCCGGGACAGCCTCCTACGAGCAGTACTTC. It specifies CASSSGTASYEQYF.

This clone was seen just once. The chain couples TRBV7-2 to TRBJ2-1; D is perhaps TRBD1 or TRBD2 (6 bases each). The V and J ends lost 2 bases and 0 bases respectively, with 14 bases between them. Looked up from germline, CDR1 is SGHTA and CDR2 is FQGNSA. The CDR3 loop spans 17 amino acids. The CDR3 sequence: CASSLRGVRSSYNEQFF. The CDR3 nucleotides read TGTGCCAGCAGCTTAAGGGGGGTGCGAAGCTCCTACAATGAGCAGTTCTTC.

V usage is TRBV11-2 and J usage is TRBJ1-5, with D perhaps matching TRBD1 (5 bases). The CDR3 runs to 15 residues. Germline assignment: CDR1 SGHAT and CDR2 FQNNGV. Between the trimmed V and J ends, which lost 5 bases and 4 bases, there was a span of 15 bases. The CDR3 DNA reads TGTGCCAGCAGCCCCGGGTGGGGGAGGAATCAGCCCCAGCATTTT. The encoded protein is CASSPGWGRNQPQHF. Supplemented by reference TRBV11-2 and TRBJ1-5, the full variable domain reads EAGVAQSPRYKIIEKRQSVAFWCNPISGHATLYWYQQILGQGPKLLIQFQNNGVVDDSQLPKDRFSAERLKGVDSTLKIQPAKLEDSAVYLCASSPGWGRNQPQHFGDGTRLSIL.

The chain carries TRBV6-5 and TRBJ2-6; no definite D call. This CDR3 contains 13 residues. CDR1 MNHEY and CDR2 SVGAGI come from the germline V gene. V shed 6 bases and J shed 1 base, with 4 bases lying between them. CDR3 sequence: CASSLSGANVLTF. As DNA, the CDR3 is TGTGCCAGCAGCCTGTCTGGGGCCAACGTCCTGACTTTC.

This clone has only one observation. The J gene is TRBJ2-3, the V gene TRBV10-2; 8 bases are a match to TRBD2. The CDR3 has 16 residues. J lost 1 base, V lost 4 bases, and 7 bases had no gene match. Germline V gives CDR1 WSHSY, CDR2 SAAADI. CDR3 bases: TGCGCCAGCAGTGGGTGGGCGGGGGGCCGCACAGATACGCAGTATTTT. Translated: CASSGWAGGRTDTQYF.

The chain joins TRBV9 to TRBJ1-3; tentatively, D is TRBD1 (5 bases). Trimming removed 0 bases from V and 2 bases from J, with 9 bases in between. Germline assignment: CDR1 SGDLS and CDR2 YYNGEE. CDR3 length: 15 residues. The CDR3 here is CASSVGLRAGNTIYF. DNA for the CDR3: TGTGCCAGCAGCGTAGGACTCAGGGCTGGAAACACCATATATTTT.